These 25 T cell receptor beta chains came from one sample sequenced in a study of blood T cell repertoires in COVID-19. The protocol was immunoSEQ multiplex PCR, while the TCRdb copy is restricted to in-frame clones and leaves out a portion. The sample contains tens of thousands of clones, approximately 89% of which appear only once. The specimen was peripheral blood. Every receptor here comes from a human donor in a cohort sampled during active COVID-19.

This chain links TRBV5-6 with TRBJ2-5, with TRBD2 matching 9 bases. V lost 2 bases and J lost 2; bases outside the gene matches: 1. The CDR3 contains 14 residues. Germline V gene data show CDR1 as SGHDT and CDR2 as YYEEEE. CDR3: CASSFLAGQETQYF. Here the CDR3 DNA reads TGTGCCAGCAGCTTTCTAGCGGGGCAAGAGACCCAGTACTTC.

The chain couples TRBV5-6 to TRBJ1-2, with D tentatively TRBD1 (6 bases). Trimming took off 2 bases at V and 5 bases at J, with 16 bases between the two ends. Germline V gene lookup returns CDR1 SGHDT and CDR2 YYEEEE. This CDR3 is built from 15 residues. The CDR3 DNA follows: TGTGCCAGCAGCTTAAGTTCAGGGGAGAGGTATGGCTACACCTTC. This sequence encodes CASSLSSGERYGYTF.

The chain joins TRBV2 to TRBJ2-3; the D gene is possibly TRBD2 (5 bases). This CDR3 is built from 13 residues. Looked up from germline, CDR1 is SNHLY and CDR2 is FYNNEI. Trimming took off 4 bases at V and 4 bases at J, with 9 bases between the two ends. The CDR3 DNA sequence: TGTGCCAGCAGTGCTTTGGAGGCAGATACGCAGTATTTT. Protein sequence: CASSALEADTQYF.

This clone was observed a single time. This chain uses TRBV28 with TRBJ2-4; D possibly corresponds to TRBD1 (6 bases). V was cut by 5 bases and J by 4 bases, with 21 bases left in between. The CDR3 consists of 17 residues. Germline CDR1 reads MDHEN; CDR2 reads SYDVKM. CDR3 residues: CASSPFTDRSRKNIQYF. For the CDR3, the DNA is TGTGCCAGCAGTCCCTTTACCGACAGGTCAAGGAAAAACATTCAGTACTTC.

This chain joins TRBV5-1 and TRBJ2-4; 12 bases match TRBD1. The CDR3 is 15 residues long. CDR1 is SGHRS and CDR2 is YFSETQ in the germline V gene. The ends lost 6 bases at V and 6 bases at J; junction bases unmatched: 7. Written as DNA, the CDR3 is TGCGCCAGCACCGCCGGGACAGGGGGCCGAAACATTCAGTACTTC. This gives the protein CASTAGTGGRNIQYF.

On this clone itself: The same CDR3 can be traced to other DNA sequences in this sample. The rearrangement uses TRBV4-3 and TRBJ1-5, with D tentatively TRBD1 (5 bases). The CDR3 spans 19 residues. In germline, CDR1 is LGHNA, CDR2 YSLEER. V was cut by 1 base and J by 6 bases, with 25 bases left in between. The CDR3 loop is CASSQAGGEPSLCGQPQHF. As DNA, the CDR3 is TGCGCCAGCAGCCAAGCCGGGGGAGAGCCTAGCCTTTGCGGTCAGCCCCAGCATTTT.

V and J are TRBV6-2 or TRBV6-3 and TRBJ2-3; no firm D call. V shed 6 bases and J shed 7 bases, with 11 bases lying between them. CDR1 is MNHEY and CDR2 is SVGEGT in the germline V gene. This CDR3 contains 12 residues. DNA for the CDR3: TGTGCCAGCAGCCCTACCGCGAATACGCAGTATTTT. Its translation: CASSPTANTQYF.

CDR3 nucleotides: TGTGCCAGCAGCCAAGCGTCCGGTGTTTCCAATGAGCAGTTCTTC. Translation: CASSQASGVSNEQFF. The J gene is TRBJ2-1, the V gene TRBV3-1 (or the pseudogene TRBV3-2), with D hard to call. Germline-derived CDR1 and CDR2 are LGHDT and YNNKEL (reference sequence). Deletions cut 1 base from V and 6 bases from J, with 13 bases between. This CDR3 region has 15 residues.

The CDR3 sequence is CASSFARGGLDEQYF. The CDR3 DNA sequence: TGTGCCAGCAGCTTCGCGAGGGGGGGATTGGACGAGCAGTACTTC. The chain has TRBV5-6 and TRBJ2-7; D might be TRBD2 (7 bases). The CDR3 runs to 15 residues. Trimming stripped 2 bases from V and 5 bases from J, with 17 bases between. Germline V gene sequence: CDR1 SGHDT, CDR2 YYEEEE.

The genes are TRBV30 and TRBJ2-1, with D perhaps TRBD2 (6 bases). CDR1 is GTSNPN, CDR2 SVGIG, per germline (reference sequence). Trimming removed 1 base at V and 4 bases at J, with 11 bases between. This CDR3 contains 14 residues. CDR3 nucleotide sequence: TGTGCCTGGAGTGGCGGGACCGTTTACAATGAGCAGTTCTTC. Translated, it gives CAWSGGTVYNEQFF.

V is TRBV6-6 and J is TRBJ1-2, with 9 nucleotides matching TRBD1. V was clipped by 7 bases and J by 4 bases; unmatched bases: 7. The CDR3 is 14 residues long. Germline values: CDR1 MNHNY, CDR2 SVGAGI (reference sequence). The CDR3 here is CASTTGGLIYGYTF. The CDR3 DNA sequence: TGTGCCAGCACCACAGGGGGCCTTATCTATGGCTACACCTTC.

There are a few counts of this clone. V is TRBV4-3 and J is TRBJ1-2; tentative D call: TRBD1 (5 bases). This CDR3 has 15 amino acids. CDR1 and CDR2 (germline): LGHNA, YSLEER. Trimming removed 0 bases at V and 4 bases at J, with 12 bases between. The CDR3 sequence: CASSQEPGVSYGYTF. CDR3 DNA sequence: TGCGCCAGCAGCCAAGAACCGGGGGTGAGCTATGGCTACACCTTC.

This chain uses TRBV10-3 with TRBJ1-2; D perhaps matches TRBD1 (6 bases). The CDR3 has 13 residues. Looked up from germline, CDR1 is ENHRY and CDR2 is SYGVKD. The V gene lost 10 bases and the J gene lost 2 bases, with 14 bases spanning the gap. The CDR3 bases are TGTGCCACCGCAGGACAGACCAACTATGGCTACACCTTC. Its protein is CATAGQTNYGYTF.

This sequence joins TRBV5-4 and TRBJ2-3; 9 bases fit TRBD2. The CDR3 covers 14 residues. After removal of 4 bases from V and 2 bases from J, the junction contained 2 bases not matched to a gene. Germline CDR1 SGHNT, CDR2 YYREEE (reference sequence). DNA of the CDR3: TGTGCCAGCAGCCTAGCGGGACCCACAGATACGCAGTATTTT. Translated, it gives CASSLAGPTDTQYF.

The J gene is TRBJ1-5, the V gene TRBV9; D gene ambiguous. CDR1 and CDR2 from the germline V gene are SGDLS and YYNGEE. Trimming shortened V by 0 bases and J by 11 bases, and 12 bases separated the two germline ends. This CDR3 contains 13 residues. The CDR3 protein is CASSVEEGMAQHF. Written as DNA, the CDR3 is TGTGCCAGCAGCGTAGAGGAGGGTATGGCCCAGCATTTT.

CDR3 residues: CASSLDPGMHTGELFF. In DNA form, the CDR3 reads TGTGCCAGCAGCTTAGATCCGGGGATGCACACCGGGGAGCTGTTTTTT. The J gene is TRBJ2-2, the V gene TRBV7-9; possibly TRBD2 for D (5 bases). CDR1 is SEHNR and CDR2 is FQNEAQ in the germline V gene (reference sequence). V gave up 1 base and J gave up 3 bases, with 12 bases separating them. This CDR3 spans 16 amino acids. The entire variable domain, with the rest obtained from reference TRBV7-9 and TRBJ2-2, is as follows: DTGVSQNPRHKITKRGQNVTFRCDPISEHNRLYWYRQTLGQGPEFLTYFQNEAQLEKSRLLSDRFSAERPKGSFSTLEIQRTEQGDSAMYLCASSLDPGMHTGELFFGEGSRLTVL.

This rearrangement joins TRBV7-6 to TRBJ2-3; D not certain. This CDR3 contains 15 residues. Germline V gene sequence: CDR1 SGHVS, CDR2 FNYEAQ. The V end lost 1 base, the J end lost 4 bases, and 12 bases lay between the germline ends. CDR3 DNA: TGTGCCAGCAGCTTAGGACTCCAACATGCAGATACGCAGTATTTT. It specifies CASSLGLQHADTQYF. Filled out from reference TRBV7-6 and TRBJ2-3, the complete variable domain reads GAGVSQSPRYKVTKRGQDVALRCDPISGHVSLYWYRQALGQGPEFLTYFNYEAQQDKSGLPNDRFSAERPEGSISTLTIQRTEQRDSAMYRCASSLGLQHADTQYFGPGTRLTVL.

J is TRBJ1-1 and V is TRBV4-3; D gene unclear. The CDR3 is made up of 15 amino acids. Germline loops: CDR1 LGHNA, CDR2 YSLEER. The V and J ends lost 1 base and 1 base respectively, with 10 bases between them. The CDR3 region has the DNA TGCGCCAGCAGCCAAGCCGCACTGCAGAACACTGAAGCTTTCTTT. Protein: CASSQAALQNTEAFF.

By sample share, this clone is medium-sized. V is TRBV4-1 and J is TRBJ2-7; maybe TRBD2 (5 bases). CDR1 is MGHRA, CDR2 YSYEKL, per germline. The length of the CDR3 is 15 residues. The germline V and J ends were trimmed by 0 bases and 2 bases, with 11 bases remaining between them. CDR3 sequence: CASSQEIRGPYEQYF. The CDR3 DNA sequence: TGCGCCAGCAGCCAAGAAATCCGGGGTCCCTACGAGCAGTACTTC.

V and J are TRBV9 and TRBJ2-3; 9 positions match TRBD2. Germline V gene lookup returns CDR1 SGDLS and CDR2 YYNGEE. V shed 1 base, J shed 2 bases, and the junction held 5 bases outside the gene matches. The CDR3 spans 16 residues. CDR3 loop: CASSVWRGGDTDTQYF. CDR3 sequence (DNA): TGTGCCAGCAGCGTATGGCGGGGGGGGGACACAGATACGCAGTATTTT. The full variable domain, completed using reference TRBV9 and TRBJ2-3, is DSGVTQTPKHLITATGQRVTLRCSPRSGDLSVYWYQQSLDQGLQFLIQYYNGEERAKGNILERFSAQQFPDLHSELNLSSLELGDSALYFCASSVWRGGDTDTQYFGPGTRLTVL.

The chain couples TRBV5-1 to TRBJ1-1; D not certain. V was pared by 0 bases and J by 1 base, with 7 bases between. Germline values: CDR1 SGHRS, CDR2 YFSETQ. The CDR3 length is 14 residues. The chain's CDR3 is CASSLELQNTEAFF. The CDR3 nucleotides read TGCGCCAGCAGCTTGGAGCTTCAGAACACTGAAGCTTTCTTT.

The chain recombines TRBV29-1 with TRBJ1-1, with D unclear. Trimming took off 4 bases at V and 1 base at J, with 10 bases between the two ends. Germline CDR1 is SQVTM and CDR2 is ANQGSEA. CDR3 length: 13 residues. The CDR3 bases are TGCAGCGTTGGGTCCGCGTGGAACACTGAAGCTTTCTTT. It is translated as CSVGSAWNTEAFF.

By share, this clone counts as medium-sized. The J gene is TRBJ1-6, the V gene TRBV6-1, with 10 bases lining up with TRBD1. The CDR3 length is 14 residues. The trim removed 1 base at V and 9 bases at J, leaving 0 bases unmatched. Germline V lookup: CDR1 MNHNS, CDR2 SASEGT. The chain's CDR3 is CASSEGTGGSPLHF. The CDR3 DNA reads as TGTGCCAGCAGTGAAGGGACAGGGGGTTCACCCCTCCACTTT.

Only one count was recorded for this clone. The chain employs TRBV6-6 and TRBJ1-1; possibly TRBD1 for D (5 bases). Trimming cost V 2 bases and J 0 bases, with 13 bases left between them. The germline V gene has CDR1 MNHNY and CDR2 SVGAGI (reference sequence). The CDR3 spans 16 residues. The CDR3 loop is CASSYGAFTMNTEAFF. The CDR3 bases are TGTGCCAGCAGTTACGGGGCCTTTACCATGAACACTGAAGCTTTCTTT.

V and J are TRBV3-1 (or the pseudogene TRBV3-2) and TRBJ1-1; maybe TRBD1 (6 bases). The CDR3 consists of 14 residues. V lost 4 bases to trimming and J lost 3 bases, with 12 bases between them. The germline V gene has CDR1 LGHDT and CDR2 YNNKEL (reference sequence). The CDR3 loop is CASSRSDRYTEAFF. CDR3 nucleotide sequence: TGTGCCAGCAGCCGATCCGACAGGTACACTGAAGCTTTCTTT.